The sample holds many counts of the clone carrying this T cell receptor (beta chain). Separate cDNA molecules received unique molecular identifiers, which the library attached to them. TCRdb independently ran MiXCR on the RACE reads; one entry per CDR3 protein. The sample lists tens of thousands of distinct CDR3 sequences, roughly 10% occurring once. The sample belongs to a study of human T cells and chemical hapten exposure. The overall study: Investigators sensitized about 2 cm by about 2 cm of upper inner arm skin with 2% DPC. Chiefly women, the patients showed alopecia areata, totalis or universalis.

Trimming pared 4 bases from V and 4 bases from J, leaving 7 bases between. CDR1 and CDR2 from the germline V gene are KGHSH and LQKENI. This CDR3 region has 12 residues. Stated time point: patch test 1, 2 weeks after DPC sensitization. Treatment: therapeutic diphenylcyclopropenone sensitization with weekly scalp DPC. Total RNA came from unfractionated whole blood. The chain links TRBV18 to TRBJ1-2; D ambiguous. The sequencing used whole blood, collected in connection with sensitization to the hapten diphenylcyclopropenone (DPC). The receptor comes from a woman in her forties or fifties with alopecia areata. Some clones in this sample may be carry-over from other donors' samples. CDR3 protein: CASSLVGYGYTF. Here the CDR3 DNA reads TGTGCCAGCTCACTGGTGGGCTATGGCTACACCTTC. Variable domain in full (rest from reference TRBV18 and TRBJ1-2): NAGVMQNPRHLVRRRGQEARLRCSPMKGHSHVYWYRQLPEEGLKFMVYLQKENIIDESGMPKERFSAEFPKEGPSILRIQQVVRGDSAAYFCASSLVGYGYTFGSGTRLTVV.